These T cell receptor beta chains were read from a single sample in a study of cytomegalovirus exposure and HLA in healthy donors. Assay: immunoSEQ multiplex PCR; the TCRdb copy retains only in-frame clones and omits some. The top ten hold about 6% of the sample, which has about 56,000 clones, about 92% seen once. Material: PBMCs. These receptors originate from a woman younger than 35 in good health and CMV-seronegative. Both conserved end residues are part of each CDR3. The D gene is left open where the match is weak. A clone size is listed for some rows: how often the clone was seen (once, few, many), or a class if it is expanded.

j_gene	d_gene	abundance	v_gene	CDR3aa	CDR3nt
TRBJ2-6	TRBD1	once	TRBV7-9	CASSLTGGAGANVLTF	TGTGCCAGCAGCTTAACAGGGGGCGCTGGGGCCAACGTCCTGACTTTC
TRBJ1-2	TRBD1	.	TRBV4-3	CASSQGQGGFYGYTF	TGCGCCAGCAGCCAAGGGCAGGGGGGTTTCTATGGCTACACCTTC
TRBJ2-1	.	.	TRBV7-9	CASSPKGGASVNEQFF	TGTGCCAGCAGCCCAAAAGGGGGGGCCTCAGTAAATGAGCAGTTCTTC
TRBJ2-3	TRBD2	.	TRBV7-9	CASSLYGRTSGRGDTQYF	TGTGCCAGCAGCTTATACGGCAGGACTAGCGGGAGGGGAGATACGCAGTATTTT
TRBJ1-5	TRBD1	.	TRBV19	CASSVTGNQPQHF	TGTGCCAGTAGTGTGACAGGGAATCAGCCCCAGCATTTT
TRBJ1-2	.	once	TRBV20-1	CSAVDIYGYTF	TGCAGTGCTGTAGACATCTATGGCTACACCTTC
TRBJ2-2	TRBD2	.	TRBV19	CASSLRLGLAGRGELFF	TGTGCCAGTAGTCTGCGGCTGGGACTAGCGGGTCGCGGGGAGCTGTTTTTT
TRBJ2-5	.	.	TRBV10-3	CAIRDTGTQYF	TGTGCCATCAGAGATACGGGGACCCAGTACTTC
TRBJ1-1	.	once	TRBV11-3	CASSPGDMGTEAFF	TGTGCCAGCAGCCCGGGGGATATGGGCACTGAAGCTTTCTTT
TRBJ1-1	TRBD1	.	TRBV27	CASSFRGRTEAFF	TGTGCCAGCAGTTTTAGGGGGCGTACTGAAGCTTTCTTT
TRBJ2-7	TRBD1	.	TRBV6-5	CASSHGTGQGYEQYF	TGTGCCAGCAGCCACGGTACGGGACAGGGATACGAGCAGTACTTC
TRBJ2-3	TRBD2	.	TRBV10-3	CAIRSGTKADTQYF	TGTGCCATCAGGTCCGGGACTAAAGCAGATACGCAGTATTTT
TRBJ2-5	.	.	TRBV5-4	CASSLASGAGETQYF	TGTGCCAGCAGCTTGGCCTCAGGGGCTGGAGAGACCCAGTACTTC
TRBJ1-2	TRBD1	.	TRBV7-2	CASSLGSGGLGGGGYTF	TGTGCCAGCAGCTTAGGTTCAGGGGGCTTAGGGGGAGGCGGCTACACCTTC
TRBJ2-5	.	once	TRBV5-8	CASSVDSEETQYF	TGTGCCAGCAGCGTAGACAGTGAAGAGACCCAGTACTTC
TRBJ2-7	TRBD2	.	TRBV5-1	CASSSGPGEGTYEQYF	TGCGCCAGCAGCTCCGGCCCCGGGGAGGGAACCTACGAGCAGTACTTC
TRBJ1-4	TRBD1	.	TRBV4-3	CASSQETGNEKLFF	TGCGCCAGCAGCCAGGAGACAGGGAATGAAAAACTGTTTTTT
TRBJ2-2	.	.	TRBV9	CASSVQSRGGNTGELFF	TGTGCCAGCAGCGTTCAGAGTAGAGGGGGGAACACCGGGGAGCTGTTTTTT
TRBJ2-3	TRBD2	.	TRBV28	CASSFLSSGPGGYTQYF	TGTGCCAGCAGTTTTTTAAGTAGTGGCCCGGGGGGGTATACGCAGTATTTT
TRBJ1-1	.	.	TRBV15	CATSRDPAGNTEAFF	TGTGCCACCAGCAGAGATCCGGCGGGGAACACTGAAGCTTTCTTT
TRBJ2-1	.	.	TRBV7-6	CASSLADSNEQFF	TGTGCCAGCAGCTTAGCCGACAGCAATGAGCAGTTCTTC
TRBJ1-1	TRBD1	.	TRBV18	CASSPARSGGTEAFF	TGTGCCAGCTCACCAGCCCGCTCAGGGGGCACTGAAGCTTTCTTT
TRBJ1-4	.	.	TRBV28	CASSPLGTTNEKLFF	TGTGCCAGCAGTCCCCTCGGTACAACTAATGAAAAACTGTTTTTT
TRBJ2-1	.	.	TRBV4-3	CASSQGIPGSQFF	TGCGCCAGCAGCCAAGGAATTCCGGGAAGTCAGTTCTTC
TRBJ2-1	TRBD2	.	TRBV10-3	CATGTSGSYFNEQFF	TGTGCCACCGGGACTAGCGGGAGCTACTTCAATGAGCAGTTCTTC
TRBJ1-4	.	.	TRBV19	CASRGRQGGEKLFF	TGTGCCAGTAGAGGTAGGCAGGGTGGTGAAAAACTGTTTTTT
TRBJ2-1	TRBD1	.	TRBV5-1	CASSLLSGTGEHNEQFF	TGCGCCAGCAGCTTGTTGTCCGGGACAGGGGAACACAATGAGCAGTTCTTC
TRBJ2-1	TRBD2	.	TRBV2	CASSGPISGKLFNEQFF	TGTGCCAGCAGTGGCCCCATTAGCGGGAAACTTTTCAATGAGCAGTTCTTC
TRBJ1-6	TRBD1	.	TRBV18	CASSRRQGAGESPLHF	TGTGCCAGCTCCCGTCGACAGGGGGCCGGTGAGTCACCCCTCCACTTT
TRBJ1-1	TRBD1	.	TRBV7-2	CASSLAGTGNTEAFF	TGTGCCAGCAGCTTAGCGGGGACAGGGAACACTGAAGCTTTCTTT
TRBJ1-2	.	.	TRBV19	CASSIVGGTDYGYTF	TGTGCCAGTAGTATAGTGGGGGGTACGGACTATGGCTACACCTTC
TRBJ2-5	TRBD1	.	TRBV10-3	CAISALSGGPQETQYF	TGTGCCATCTCCGCCCTCTCAGGGGGCCCACAAGAGACCCAGTACTTC
TRBJ2-5	TRBD1	once	TRBV29-1	CSAQNRGASRQTQYF	TGCAGCGCCCAGAACAGGGGCGCGAGCAGGCAGACCCAGTACTTC
TRBJ1-6	.	.	TRBV11-2	CASSLGGGVSGSPLHF	TGTGCCAGCAGCTTGGGTGGGGGGGTTAGTGGTTCACCCCTCCACTTT
TRBJ2-3	TRBD2	once	TRBV11-2	CASSWTRDGTDTQYF	TGTGCCAGCAGCTGGACTAGGGATGGGACAGATACGCAGTATTTT
TRBJ1-2	.	.	TRBV7-8	CASSLGFGGQYGYTF	TGTGCCAGCAGCCTAGGCTTTGGAGGGCAATACGGCTACACCTTC
TRBJ1-2	.	.	TRBV27	CASSPASVPRYGYTF	TGTGCCAGCAGTCCCGCCTCGGTACCCCGCTATGGCTACACCTTC
TRBJ2-2	TRBD2	.	TRBV29-1	CSVATGTSGGARTGELFF	TGCAGCGTTGCTACCGGGACTAGCGGGGGGGCCCGAACCGGGGAGCTGTTTTTT
TRBJ2-4	.	.	TRBV6-5	CASSYTPGLENIQYF	TGTGCCAGCAGTTACACCCCGGGTCTAGAAAACATTCAGTACTTC
TRBJ2-7	TRBD2	.	TRBV7-2	CASSHGVHLAGRLGSEQYF	TGTGCCAGCAGCCACGGGGTCCACCTAGCGGGGAGGCTCGGCTCCGAGCAGTACTTC
TRBJ1-2	TRBD1	.	TRBV5-1	CASSSNSGQGYGYTF	TGCGCCAGCAGCTCGAACTCGGGACAGGGCTATGGCTACACCTTC
TRBJ1-3	.	.	TRBV10-3	CAISPGNGNTIYF	TGTGCCATCAGTCCCGGGAACGGAAACACCATATATTTT
TRBJ2-7	.	.	TRBV6-5	CASSYQQGFDYEQYF	TGTGCCAGCAGTTACCAACAGGGATTTGATTACGAGCAGTACTTC